This T cell receptor beta chain emerged from a study of T cell responses to AZD1222 COVID-19 vaccine. Overall study context: Pooled together were second doses at about 4 or about 12 weeks.

Clones were sequenced by immunoSEQ multiplex PCR, and TCRdb holds only the in-frame ones, with some missing. Here the sample spans around 92,000 clones, 65% to 90% being singletons. This clonotype was obtained from an adult in good health. The sample consisted of peripheral blood, taken on day 0 of AZD1222 vaccination.

For the CDR3, the DNA is TGTGCCAGCAGTCTTAATCCGGGACAGGAGAACACCGGGGAGCTGTTTTTT. As protein: CASSLNPGQENTGELFF. The chain recombines TRBV6-6 with TRBJ2-2, with 8 bases lining up with TRBD1. Trimming removed 5 bases from V and 1 base from J; junction bases left unmatched: 9. This CDR3 has 17 residues. Germline CDR1 MNHNY, CDR2 SVGAGI (reference sequence).